This is a list of T cell receptor beta chains from one sample in a study of neoadjuvant anti-PD-1 for oral cavity cancer. Here immunoSEQ multiplex PCR was the method, and the copy in TCRdb shows in-frame clones only, minus some. Of approximately 42,000 clones in the sample, about 76% were seen once. The sequences come from PBMCs, collected after nivolumab (anti-PD-1) treatment. All receptors come from a person between 40 and 79 years old with oral cavity squamous cell carcinoma. The CDR3 runs from the conserved cysteine through the conserved F or W. The D gene is left open where the match is weak. Size is omitted from some rows. Given values are once, few, many or a class for expanded clones.

size,J,D,V,DNA,CDR3
NA,TRBJ2-5,NA,TRBV30,TGTGCCTGGGCCTGGGGGCCAAGTAGGGAGACCCAGTACTTC,CAWAWGPSRETQYF
NA,TRBJ2-5,TRBD2,TRBV7-6,TGTGCCAGCAGCTTAGCTGCTAGCGGGCCCGAGACCCAGTACTTC,CASSLAASGPETQYF
NA,TRBJ2-5,NA,TRBV2,TGTGCCAGCAGTGATCTAGCTCTTATGGAGACCCAGTACTTC,CASSDLALMETQYF
NA,TRBJ1-2,NA,TRBV11-2,TGTGCCAGCAGCTTAGATCAGCGACAAAACTATGGCTACACCTTC,CASSLDQRQNYGYTF
NA,TRBJ2-3,TRBD2,TRBV5-6,TGTGCCAGCAGCCGAAGCGGGGGCAGCACAGATACGCAGTATTTT,CASSRSGGSTDTQYF
NA,TRBJ1-1,NA,TRBV11-2,TGTGCCAGCAGCTTAGCCCGGGGAGAGGGAGCTTTCTTT,CASSLARGEGAFF
once,TRBJ2-7,TRBD2,TRBV7-6,TGTGCCAGCAGCTTAAAACCGGGAGGGCATACCGAGCAGTACTTC,CASSLKPGGHTEQYF
NA,TRBJ2-5,NA,TRBV14,TGTGCCAGCAGCCAAGCTCCAGAGACCCAGTACTTC,CASSQAPETQYF
NA,TRBJ1-2,TRBD1,TRBV9,TGTGCCAGCAGCGTCGGGGACAGTTATAACTATGGCTACACCTTC,CASSVGDSYNYGYTF
NA,TRBJ2-4,NA,TRBV25-1,TGTGCCAGCAGTGAACACCCCCACAGGGCCCACCTATACTTC,CASSEHPHRAHLYF
NA,TRBJ2-5,NA,TRBV2,TGTGCCAGCAGTGAACCCACGACAGGTCAAGAGACCCAGTACTTC,CASSEPTTGQETQYF
NA,TRBJ1-5,TRBD1,TRBV27,TGTGCCAGCAGACCGACAGGGCATCAGCCCCAGCATTTT,CASRPTGHQPQHF
NA,TRBJ2-1,TRBD1,TRBV7-3,TGTGCCAGCAGCTTAAATCTCCCAGGGGGTAATGAGCAGTTCTTC,CASSLNLPGGNEQFF
NA,TRBJ1-5,NA,TRBV28,TGTGCCAGCAGTGGGCTGCGTCAGCCCCAGCATTTT,CASSGLRQPQHF
NA,TRBJ2-1,NA,TRBV19,TGTGCCAGTAGTATGATCCCCCGGGGAAGGTCCTACAATGAGCAGTTCTTC,CASSMIPRGRSYNEQFF
NA,TRBJ1-4,NA,TRBV5-1,TGCGCCAGCAGCTCGAGGCCGAATGAAAAACTGTTTTTT,CASSSRPNEKLFF
NA,TRBJ1-2,NA,TRBV27,TGTGCCAGCAGCCAGCCCGGGTATGGAACTCGGAACTATGGCTACACCTTC,CASSQPGYGTRNYGYTF
NA,TRBJ2-7,NA,TRBV10-1,TGCGCCAGCAGTGAGTATTTGTCTTCCTACGAGCAGTACTTC,CASSEYLSSYEQYF
NA,TRBJ2-4,TRBD1,TRBV11-3,TGTGCCAGCTCCAGGGGGCCCAAAAACATTCAGTACTTC,CASSRGPKNIQYF
NA,TRBJ2-2,TRBD2,TRBV5-1,TGCGCCAGCAGCTTGGTTTCGGGACTAGCGGCCCGGGGCGGGGAGCTGTTTTTT,CASSLVSGLAARGGELFF
NA,TRBJ1-1,NA,TRBV7-6,TGTGCCAGCAGTGGCTGGAACACTGAAGCTTTCTTT,CASSGWNTEAFF
NA,TRBJ2-7,TRBD2,TRBV5-1,TGCGCCAGCAGCTTGGGAGCGGGGGGCTCCTACGAGCAGTACTTC,CASSLGAGGSYEQYF
NA,TRBJ2-7,NA,TRBV28,TGTGCCAGCAACCGGGGCGGGCGCTACGAGCAGTACTTC,CASNRGGRYEQYF
NA,TRBJ1-1,NA,TRBV19,TGTGCCAGTAGTATCTTTGGGCGGAACACTGAAGCTTTCTTT,CASSIFGRNTEAFF
NA,TRBJ1-4,NA,TRBV7-9,TGTGCCAGCAGCTCCGGGGGAGCGAGAGGGTGGAAACTGTTTTTT,CASSSGGARGWKLFF
NA,TRBJ1-5,NA,TRBV7-8,TGTGCCAGCAGCCAGACAGCAAGCAATCAGCCCCAGCATTTT,CASSQTASNQPQHF
NA,TRBJ2-2,TRBD1,TRBV29-1,TGCAGCGTATACAGGGGGCTAGGATACACCGGGGAGCTGTTTTTT,CSVYRGLGYTGELFF
NA,TRBJ1-5,NA,TRBV12-2,TGTGCAAGTCGCACTCGACTCACCGACACGAATCAGCCCCAGCATTTT,CASRTRLTDTNQPQHF
NA,TRBJ2-2,TRBD2,TRBV9,TGTGCCAGCAGTACCGGGACTAGCGGGAGGGGCGGGGAGCTGTTTTTT,CASSTGTSGRGGELFF
NA,TRBJ2-2,NA,TRBV15,TGTGCCACCAGCAGAGATCGGGGGTCGGGGTGGATCGGGGAGCTGTTTTTT,CATSRDRGSGWIGELFF
NA,TRBJ2-3,TRBD1,TRBV7-9,TGTGCCAGCAGCACTCCGGGACAGCAGACCCTACGCACAGATACGCAGTATTTT,CASSTPGQQTLRTDTQYF
NA,TRBJ2-3,TRBD2,TRBV27,TGTGCCAGCCGAGTAGCGGGAAGCACAGATACGCAGTATTTT,CASRVAGSTDTQYF
once,TRBJ1-2,NA,TRBV19,TGTGCCAGTAGTATCCGGGGGCCGCGTGCCGATGGCTACACCTTC,CASSIRGPRADGYTF
few,TRBJ1-5,NA,TRBV9,TGTGCCAGCAGCCCAGGGACCTCCGGACAGCCCCAGCATTTT,CASSPGTSGQPQHF
NA,TRBJ2-5,NA,TRBV28,TGTGCCAGCCTACGGGTCTTCGGAGAGACCCAGTACTTC,CASLRVFGETQYF
NA,TRBJ2-3,NA,TRBV6-1,TGTGCCAGCAGCGGGCAGGCAGATACGCAGTATTTT,CASSGQADTQYF
few,TRBJ1-1,NA,TRBV6-1,TGTGCCAGCAGGCCCGAGGTCAGGGCGAGAACTGAAGCTTTCTTT,CASRPEVRARTEAFF
NA,TRBJ1-1,NA,TRBV5-1,TGCGCCAGCAGCTGGGGGGAAATGAACACTGAAGCTTTCTTT,CASSWGEMNTEAFF
NA,TRBJ1-4,NA,TRBV13,TGTGCCAGCAGCCCTACAGTGAGCACTAATGAAAAACTGTTTTTT,CASSPTVSTNEKLFF
NA,TRBJ2-1,TRBD1,TRBV11-2,TGTGCCAGCAGCCCAACGGGACAGGATACTTACAATGAGCAGTTCTTC,CASSPTGQDTYNEQFF
NA,TRBJ1-1,NA,TRBV27,TGTGCCAGCACTTCAGGGTTTCAGAACACTGAAGCTTTCTTT,CASTSGFQNTEAFF
few,TRBJ2-7,NA,TRBV5-1,TGCGCCAGCAGCTCCGAAAACCGACCGGGCGAGCAGTACTTC,CASSSENRPGEQYF
NA,TRBJ2-1,NA,TRBV27,TGTGCCAGCAGTTTACCAAACACAGGATCCCATTACAATGAGCAGTTCTTC,CASSLPNTGSHYNEQFF
once,TRBJ1-1,NA,TRBV5-6,TGTGCCAGCAGTCGAGATACTGAGGCTTTCTTT,CASSRDTEAFF
NA,TRBJ1-3,NA,TRBV5-5,TGTGCCAGCAGCTTGACAGGCTCTAACACCATATATTTT,CASSLTGSNTIYF
NA,TRBJ2-1,NA,TRBV7-9,TGTGCCAGCAGAGTAGACAGCTACAATGAGCAGTTCTTC,CASRVDSYNEQFF
NA,TRBJ1-3,NA,TRBV5-1,TGCGCCAGCAGCTTACAGGTCTCTGGAAACACCATATATTTT,CASSLQVSGNTIYF
NA,TRBJ2-3,NA,TRBV25-1,TGTGCCAGCAGTGACAGGGCGCACACAGATACGCAGTATTTT,CASSDRAHTDTQYF
NA,TRBJ1-4,TRBD1,TRBV6-5,TGTGCCAGCAGGCTAGACAGGGCGTCTAATGAAAAACTGTTTTTT,CASRLDRASNEKLFF
NA,TRBJ2-7,NA,TRBV9,TGTGCCAGCAGCGTAGAGGTTGGGGAATACGAGCAGTACTTC,CASSVEVGEYEQYF
NA,TRBJ2-1,NA,TRBV28,TGTGCCAGCACCCTAAGCACGGGGGAGCAGTTCTTC,CASTLSTGEQFF